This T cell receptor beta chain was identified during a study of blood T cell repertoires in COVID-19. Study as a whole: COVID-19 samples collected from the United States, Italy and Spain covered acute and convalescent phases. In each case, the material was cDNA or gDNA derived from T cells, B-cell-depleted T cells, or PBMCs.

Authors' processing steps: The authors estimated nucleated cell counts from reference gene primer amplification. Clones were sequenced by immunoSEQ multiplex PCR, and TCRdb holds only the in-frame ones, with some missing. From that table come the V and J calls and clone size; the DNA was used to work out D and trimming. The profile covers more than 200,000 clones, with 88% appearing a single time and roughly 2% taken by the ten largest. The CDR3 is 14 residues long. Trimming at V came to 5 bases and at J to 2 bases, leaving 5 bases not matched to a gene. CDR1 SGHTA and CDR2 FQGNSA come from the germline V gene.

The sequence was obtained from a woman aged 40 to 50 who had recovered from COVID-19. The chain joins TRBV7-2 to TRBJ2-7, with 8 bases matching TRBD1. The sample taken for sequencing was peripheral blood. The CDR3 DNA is TGTGCCAGCAGCGACAGGGGCGGGACCTACGAGCAGTACTTC. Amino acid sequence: CASSDRGGTYEQYF.